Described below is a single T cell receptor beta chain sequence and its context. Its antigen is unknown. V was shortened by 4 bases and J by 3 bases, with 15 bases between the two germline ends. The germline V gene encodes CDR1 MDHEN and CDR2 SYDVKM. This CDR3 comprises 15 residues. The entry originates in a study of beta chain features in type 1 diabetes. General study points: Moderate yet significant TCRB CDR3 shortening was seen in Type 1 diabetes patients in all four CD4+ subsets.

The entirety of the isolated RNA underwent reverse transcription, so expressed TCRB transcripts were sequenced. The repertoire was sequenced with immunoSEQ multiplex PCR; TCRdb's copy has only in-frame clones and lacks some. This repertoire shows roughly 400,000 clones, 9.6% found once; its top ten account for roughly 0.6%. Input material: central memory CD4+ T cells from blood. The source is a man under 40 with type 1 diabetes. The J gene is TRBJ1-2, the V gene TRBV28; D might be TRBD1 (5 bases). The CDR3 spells CASSSVPGGDYGYTF. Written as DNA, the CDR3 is TGTGCCAGCAGTTCCGTCCCGGGGGGAGACTATGGCTACACCTTC.